The sequence of this T cell receptor (beta chain) was determined in a study of patients and donors after allogeneic stem cell transplantation. Deletions cut 0 bases from V and 0 bases from J, with 12 bases between. The CDR3 spans 17 residues. Germline V gene sequence: CDR1 MNHEY, CDR2 SVGEGT. This clonotype has only a few counts. TCRdb re-derived calls from the RT-PCR reads in MiXCR, one entry per CDR3 protein. The data contain roughly 880,000 distinct CDR3 sequences, about a sixth of them singletons. Material: blood, either unsorted or a sorted T cell fraction (not recorded which). The chain employs TRBV6-2 or TRBV6-3 and TRBJ2-1, with D unclear. The receptor's source is a human donor who was either an allogeneic HSCT recipient or a stem cell or donor lymphocyte infusion donor (not recorded which). It is not recorded whose cells these are; they may come from a transplant donor. This CDR3 reads CASSYSSVPLSYNEQFF. CDR3 sequence (DNA): TGTGCCAGCAGTTACTCGAGTGTACCACTCTCCTACAATGAGCAGTTCTTC.